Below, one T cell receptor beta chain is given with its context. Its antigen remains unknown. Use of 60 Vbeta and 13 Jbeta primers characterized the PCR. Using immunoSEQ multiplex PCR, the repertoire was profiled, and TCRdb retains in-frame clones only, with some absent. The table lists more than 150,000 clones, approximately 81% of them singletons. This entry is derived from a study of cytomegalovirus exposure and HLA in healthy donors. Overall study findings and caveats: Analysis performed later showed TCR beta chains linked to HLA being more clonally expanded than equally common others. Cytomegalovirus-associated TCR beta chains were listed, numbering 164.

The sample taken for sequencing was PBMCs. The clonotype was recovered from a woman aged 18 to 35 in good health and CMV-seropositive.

CDR3 nucleotide sequence: TGCGCCAGCATAGGGGGTAGGGAGACCCAGTACTTC. Amino acids: CASIGGRETQYF. The chain carries TRBV10-2 and TRBJ2-5; tentative D call: TRBD1 (6 bases). The germline V gene encodes CDR1 WSHSY and CDR2 SAAADI. Trimming took 7 bases from V and 5 from J, leaving 11 bases between them. CDR3 length: 12 amino acids.